One T cell receptor beta chain is described in this entry. This sample is part of a study of blood T cell dynamics during melanoma immunotherapy. Looking at the study overall: First-line therapy was either pembrolizumab or nivolumab with ipilimumab for metastatic melanoma.

The data were produced by immunoSEQ multiplex PCR, yet TCRdb's version contains in-frame clones alone and is incomplete. The repertoire has 8,500 to 10,000 clones, about 86% of them found once; the top ten carry approximately 11%. The CDR3 covers 15 residues. CDR1 GTSNPN and CDR2 SVGIG come from the germline V gene (reference sequence). Trimming stripped 2 bases from V and 1 base from J, with 13 bases between. Stated time point: pre-treatment baseline. The sample was blood, taken from a patient treated with checkpoint blockade. J is TRBJ2-3 and V is TRBV30; D is tentatively TRBD1 or TRBD2 (5 bases each). This TCR was sampled from a human donor with melanoma. CDR3 in DNA: TGTGCCTGGAGTTCGCGAGGGGTGCGCACAGATACGCAGTATTTT. Residues: CAWSSRGVRTDTQYF.